This record looks at one TCR beta chain sequence and its context. The sample is drawn from a study of control samples from healthy donors and cancer patients. This CDR3 region has 17 residues. V gave up 2 bases and J gave up 5 bases, with 18 bases separating them. Looked up from germline, CDR1 is ENHRY and CDR2 is SYGVKD. The data were produced by immunoSEQ multiplex PCR, yet TCRdb's version contains in-frame clones alone and is incomplete. The sample lists around 19,000 clones, under 90% occurring once. The clonotype was recovered from a woman aged 70-85 years with lung cancer. Material: PBMCs. V gene TRBV10-3 combines with J gene TRBJ2-2; maybe TRBD1 (7 bases). The CDR3 reads CAISEGVRQGGTGELFF. CDR3 nucleotides: TGTGCCATCAGTGAGGGTGTTAGGCAGGGGGGTACCGGGGAGCTGTTTTTT.